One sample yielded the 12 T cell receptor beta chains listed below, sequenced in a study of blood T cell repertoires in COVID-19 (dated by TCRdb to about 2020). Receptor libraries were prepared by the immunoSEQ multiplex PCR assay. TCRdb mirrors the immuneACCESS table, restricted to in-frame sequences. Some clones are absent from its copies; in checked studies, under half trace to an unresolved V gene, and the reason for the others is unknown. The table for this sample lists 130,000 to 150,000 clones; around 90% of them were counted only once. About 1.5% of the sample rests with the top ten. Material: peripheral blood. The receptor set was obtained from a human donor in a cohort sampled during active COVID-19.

CDR3 sequence (DNA): TGTGCCAGCAGCGATTTGGGACAAGATTACGAGCAGTACTTC. Translating gives CASSDLGQDYEQYF. The chain couples TRBV5-6 to TRBJ2-7, with D tentatively TRBD1 (6 bases). CDR3 size: 14 residues. CDR1 is SGHDT, CDR2 YYEEEE, per germline. Trimming took 4 bases from V and 4 from J, leaving 15 bases between them.

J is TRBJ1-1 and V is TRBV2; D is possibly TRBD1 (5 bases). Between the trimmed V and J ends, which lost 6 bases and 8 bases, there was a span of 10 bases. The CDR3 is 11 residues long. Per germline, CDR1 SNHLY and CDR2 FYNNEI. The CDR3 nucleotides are TGTGCCAGCAGCCCAGGGTGGGAAGCTTTCTTT. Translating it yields CASSPGWEAFF.

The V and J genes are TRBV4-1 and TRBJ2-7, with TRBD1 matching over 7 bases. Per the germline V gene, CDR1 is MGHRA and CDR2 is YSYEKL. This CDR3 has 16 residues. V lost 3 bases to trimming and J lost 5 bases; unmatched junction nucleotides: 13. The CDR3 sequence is CASSHLPDRVGDEQYF. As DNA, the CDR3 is TGCGCCAGCAGCCATTTACCCGACAGGGTAGGGGACGAGCAGTACTTC.

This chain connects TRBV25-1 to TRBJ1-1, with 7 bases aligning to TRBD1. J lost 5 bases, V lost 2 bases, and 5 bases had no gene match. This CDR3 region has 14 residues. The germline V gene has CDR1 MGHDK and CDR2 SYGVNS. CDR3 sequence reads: CASSEITGVTEAFF. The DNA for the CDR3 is TGTGCCAGCAGTGAAATAACAGGGGTAACTGAAGCTTTCTTT.

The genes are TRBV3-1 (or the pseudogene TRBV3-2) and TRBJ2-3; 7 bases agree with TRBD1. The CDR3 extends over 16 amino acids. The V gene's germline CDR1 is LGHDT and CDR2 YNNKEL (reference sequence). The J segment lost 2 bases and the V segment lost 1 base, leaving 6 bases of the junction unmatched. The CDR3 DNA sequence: TGTGCCAGCAGCCAAGTTGTAACAGGGGACACAGATACGCAGTATTTT. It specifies CASSQVVTGDTDTQYF.

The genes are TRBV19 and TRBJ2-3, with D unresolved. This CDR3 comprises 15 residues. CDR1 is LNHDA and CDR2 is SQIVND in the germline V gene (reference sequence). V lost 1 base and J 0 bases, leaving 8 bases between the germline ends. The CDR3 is CASSIGLSSTDTQYF. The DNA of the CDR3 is TGTGCCAGTAGTATAGGTCTTTCGAGCACAGATACGCAGTATTTT.

CDR3 nucleotides: TGCGCCAGCAGCGTACGGACACCAGATGAGCAGTTCTTC. It encodes CASSVRTPDEQFF. This sequence joins TRBV5-1 and TRBJ2-1; a weak D match, TRBD1 (5 bases). The germline V gene encodes CDR1 SGHRS and CDR2 YFSETQ. The V end lost 4 bases, the J end lost 8 bases, and 13 bases lay between the germline ends. The CDR3 extends over 13 amino acids.

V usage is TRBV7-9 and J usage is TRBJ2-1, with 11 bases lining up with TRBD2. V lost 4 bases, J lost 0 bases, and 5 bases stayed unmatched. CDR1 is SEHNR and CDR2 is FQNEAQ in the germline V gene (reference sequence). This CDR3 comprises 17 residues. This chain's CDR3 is CASSSLAGGSSYNEQFF. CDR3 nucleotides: TGTGCCAGCAGCTCGCTAGCGGGGGGAAGCTCCTACAATGAGCAGTTCTTC.

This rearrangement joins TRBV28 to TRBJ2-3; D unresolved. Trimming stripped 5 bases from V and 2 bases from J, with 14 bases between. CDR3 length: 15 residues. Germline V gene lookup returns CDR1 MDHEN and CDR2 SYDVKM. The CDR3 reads CASSPGSSLTDTQYF. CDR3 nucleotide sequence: TGTGCCAGCAGTCCGGGTAGTAGCCTCACAGATACGCAGTATTTT.

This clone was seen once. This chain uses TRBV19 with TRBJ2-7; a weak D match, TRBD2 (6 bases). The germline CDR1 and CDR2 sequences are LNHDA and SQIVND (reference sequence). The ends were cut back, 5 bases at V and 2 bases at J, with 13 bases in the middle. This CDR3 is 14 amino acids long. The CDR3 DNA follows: TGTGCCAGTAGTGACCGGGACTCTCCCTACGAGCAGTACTTC. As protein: CASSDRDSPYEQYF.

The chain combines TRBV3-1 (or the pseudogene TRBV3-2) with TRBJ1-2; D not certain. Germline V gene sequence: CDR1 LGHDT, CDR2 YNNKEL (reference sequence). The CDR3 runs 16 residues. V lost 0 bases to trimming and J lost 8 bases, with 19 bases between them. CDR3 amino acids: CASSQDRFRQRGGYTF. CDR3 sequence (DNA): TGTGCCAGCAGCCAAGATAGGTTCAGGCAACGGGGAGGCTACACCTTC.

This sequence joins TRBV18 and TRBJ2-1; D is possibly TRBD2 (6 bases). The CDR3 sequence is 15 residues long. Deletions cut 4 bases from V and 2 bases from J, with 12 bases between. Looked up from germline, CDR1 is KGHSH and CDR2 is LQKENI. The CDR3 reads CASSRAGHPYNEQFF. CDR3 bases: TGTGCCAGCTCACGGGCGGGGCACCCCTACAATGAGCAGTTCTTC.